The 14 T cell receptor beta chains below were found in one sample sequenced in a study of blood T cell repertoires in COVID-19. Only in-frame clones appear in the TCRdb table, and some are missing; sequencing was by immunoSEQ multiplex PCR. The sample consists of under 350,000 clones, around 84% of them appearing once. The sequenced sample consisted of peripheral blood. The receptors shown here come from a man between 65 and 85 years old with acute or convalescent COVID-19.

The chain links TRBV9 to TRBJ1-2; D is ambiguous. The ends were cut back, 0 bases at V and 0 bases at J, with 9 bases in the middle. The CDR3 is made up of 15 amino acids. Looked up from germline, CDR1 is SGDLS and CDR2 is YYNGEE. The CDR3, as DNA: TGTGCCAGCAGCGTAGGGCAGGCGACTAACTATGGCTACACCTTC. This encodes CASSVGQATNYGYTF.

This clone was seen more than once but under ten times. The V and J genes are TRBV9 and TRBJ1-1, with a tentative D call TRBD1 (5 bases). CDR1 and CDR2 (germline): SGDLS, YYNGEE. Trimming took off 0 bases at V and 4 bases at J, with 13 bases between the two ends. The CDR3 sequence is 15 residues long. CDR3 nucleotides: TGTGCCAGCAGCGTAGTTGTTGGGGGAGGCACTGAAGCTTTCTTT. As protein: CASSVVVGGGTEAFF.

V is TRBV2 and J is TRBJ1-1; weak D call: TRBD1 (5 bases). In germline, CDR1 is SNHLY, CDR2 FYNNEI. The germline V and J ends were trimmed by 0 bases and 4 bases, with 9 bases remaining between them. The CDR3 extends over 14 amino acids. The CDR3 nucleotides read TGTGCCAGCAGTGAAGCCAAAGGGGCCACTGAAGCTTTCTTT. This encodes CASSEAKGATEAFF. The full variable domain, rest sourced from reference TRBV2 and TRBJ1-1, is EPEVTQTPSHQVTQMGQEVILRCVPISNHLYFYWYRQILGQKVEFLVSFYNNEISEKSEIFDDQFSVERPDGSNFTLKIRSTKLEDSAMYFCASSEAKGATEAFFGQGTRLTVV.

A few counts support this clone. V is TRBV24-1 and J is TRBJ1-2, with 7 bases aligning to TRBD1. Losses at the gene ends were 3 bases for V and 6 bases for J; bases not matched to a gene: 9. In germline, CDR1 is KGHDR, CDR2 SFDVKD. CDR3 length equals 15 residues. The CDR3 spells CATSDASGGGHGYTF. In DNA form, the CDR3 reads TGTGCCACCAGTGATGCCTCAGGGGGAGGCCATGGCTACACCTTC.

This chain joins TRBV19 and TRBJ2-6; 8 bases line up with TRBD1. The germline gives CDR1 LNHDA, CDR2 SQIVND (reference sequence). The CDR3 is 18 amino acids. V gave up 8 bases and J gave up 0 bases; unmatched junction bases: 12. The CDR3 sequence: CASAPAETGVSGANVLTF. The CDR3, as DNA: TGTGCCAGTGCCCCGGCGGAGACAGGGGTCTCTGGGGCCAACGTCCTGACTTTC.

The V gene is TRBV7-2, the J gene TRBJ1-1; D gene unclear. Germline lookup yields CDR1 SGHTA and CDR2 FQGNSA. V shed 3 bases and J shed 3 bases, with 5 bases lying between them. This CDR3 has 12 amino acids. DNA for the CDR3: TGTGCCAGCAGCTTCTCGGACACTGAAGCTTTCTTT. It codes for CASSFSDTEAFF.

The chain joins TRBV29-1 to TRBJ1-1; D is perhaps TRBD1 (5 bases). V lost 4 bases and J 2 bases, leaving 11 bases between the germline ends. Germline V gene sequence: CDR1 SQVTM, CDR2 ANQGSEA. The CDR3 covers 13 residues. DNA of the CDR3: TGCAGCGTTGTCCAGGGAATAAACACTGAAGCTTTCTTT. Protein sequence: CSVVQGINTEAFF.

V gene TRBV6-5 combines with J gene TRBJ1-4; D is possibly TRBD1 (6 bases). CDR1 MNHEY and CDR2 SVGAGI come from the germline V gene. CDR3 length equals 13 residues. Trimming removed 6 bases at V and 5 bases at J, with 10 bases between. CDR3 protein: CASRDRWNEKLFF. CDR3 sequence (DNA): TGTGCCAGCAGAGACAGGTGGAATGAAAAACTGTTTTTT.

The genes are TRBV7-9 and TRBJ1-2; D may be TRBD1 (6 bases). Trimming pared 1 base from V and 4 bases from J, leaving 10 bases between. Per the germline V gene, CDR1 is SEHNR and CDR2 is FQNEAQ (reference sequence). The CDR3 extends over 14 amino acids. CDR3 DNA: TGTGCCAGCAGCTTAGAACAGGGAACCTATGGCTACACCTTC. Its translation: CASSLEQGTYGYTF.

This clone was found once. The chain employs TRBV4-3 and TRBJ2-2; 8 bases agree with TRBD1. With V trimmed by 1 base and J by 9 bases, 7 bases remained unmatched. The CDR3 is 15 amino acids. Per germline, CDR1 LGHNA and CDR2 YSLEER. The CDR3 bases are TGCGCCAGCAGCCAAGGGACAGGGATTAGTAGGGAGCTGTTTTTT. Residues: CASSQGTGISRELFF.

This chain connects TRBV5-1 to TRBJ2-7; 9 bases align to TRBD2. V gave up 4 bases and J gave up 2 bases; unmatched junction bases: 7. The CDR3 runs to 15 residues. Per germline, CDR1 SGHRS and CDR2 YFSETQ. CDR3 sequence reads: CASSPGLALTYEQYF. The CDR3 region has the DNA TGCGCCAGCAGCCCAGGACTAGCGTTGACCTACGAGCAGTACTTC.

This clone has more than one count but fewer than ten. V usage is TRBV19 and J usage is TRBJ2-3; maybe TRBD1 (6 bases). The CDR3 contains 15 residues. CDR1 is LNHDA and CDR2 is SQIVND in the germline V gene (reference sequence). The V and J ends lost 3 bases and 0 bases respectively, with 10 bases between them. CDR3 region: CASSIGDRSTDTQYF. The CDR3 nucleotides read TGTGCCAGTAGTATCGGCGACAGGAGCACAGATACGCAGTATTTT.

This clone was observed a single time. V and J are TRBV30 and TRBJ2-7; 11 bases align to TRBD2. This CDR3 contains 19 residues. Looked up from germline, CDR1 is GTSNPN and CDR2 is SVGIG (reference sequence). V lost 4 bases to trimming and J lost 0 bases; unmatched junction nucleotides: 17. DNA for the CDR3: TGTGCCTGGAAACAGAAGGAGGGTAGCGGGAGGGATAGCTCCTACGAGCAGTACTTC. This codes for CAWKQKEGSGRDSSYEQYF.

The rearrangement uses TRBV4-2 and TRBJ2-1, with 8 bases matching TRBD2. Germline lookup yields CDR1 LGHNA and CDR2 YNFKEQ. With V trimmed by 0 bases and J by 2 bases, 6 bases remained unmatched. CDR3 length: 17 residues. CDR3 coding DNA: TGTGCCAGCAGCCAAGAGGGAAGCGGGGGCCCCTACAATGAGCAGTTCTTC. Its protein is CASSQEGSGGPYNEQFF.